This entry features one T cell receptor (beta chain) sequence. The data are from a study of CD8 T cells in ankylosing spondylitis. Molecular-barcoded quantitative 5'-RACE produced these TCR beta libraries. TCRdb fed the 5' RACE reads into MiXCR, producing one record per CDR3 protein. Of about 280,000 distinct CDR3 sequences in the sample, around 20% were seen once. Germline V gene data show CDR1 as SNHLY and CDR2 as FYNNEI. This CDR3 has 15 amino acids. V shed 5 bases, J shed 3 bases, and the junction held 3 bases outside the gene matches. The sequence came from a male donor with ankylosing spondylitis or in good health (not recorded which). V gene TRBV2 combines with J gene TRBJ2-2; TRBD2 agrees at 10 bases. Source material: blood, either unsorted or a sorted T cell fraction (not recorded which). CDR3 bases: TGTGCCAGCAGTCTAGCGGGAGTCTACACCGGGGAGCTGTTTTTT. Translated, it gives CASSLAGVYTGELFF.